These 13 T cell receptor beta chains came from one sample sequenced in a study of radiotherapy plus CTLA-4 blockade in lung cancer. TCRdb keeps only in-frame clones here, not all; method: immunoSEQ multiplex PCR. Found here are tens of thousands of clones, approximately 78% of them singletons; the top ten hold around 7%. This material consisted of peripheral blood, taken from a patient treated with radiotherapy plus ipilimumab. All receptors derive from a human donor with non-small cell lung cancer who had stable disease on radiotherapy plus ipilimumab.

This chain uses TRBV27 with TRBJ2-1; no clear D gene. The germline CDR1 and CDR2 sequences are MNHEY and SMNVEV (reference sequence). The ends were cut back, 4 bases at V and 4 bases at J, with 11 bases in the middle. CDR3 length: 14 residues. The CDR3 loop is CASSSPSLYNEQFF. CDR3 nucleotides: TGTGCCAGCAGTTCCCCTAGTCTTTACAATGAGCAGTTCTTC.

The V call is TRBV19, the J call TRBJ1-4, with TRBD1 matching 7 bases. The V segment lost 5 bases and the J segment 7 bases; nucleotides outside the gene matches: 13. CDR1 is LNHDA and CDR2 is SQIVND in the germline V gene (reference sequence). The CDR3 length is 16 residues. CDR3 amino acids: CASSSTLTGRPEKLFF. The CDR3 DNA is TGTGCCAGTAGTTCGACGTTGACAGGGCGCCCTGAAAAACTGTTTTTT.

The V and J genes are TRBV30 and TRBJ2-1; D is unclear. Germline loops: CDR1 GTSNPN, CDR2 SVGIG (reference sequence). With 5 bases removed from V and 6 bases from J, the gap between germline ends came to 8 bases. The length of the CDR3 is 11 residues. The CDR3 nucleotides are TGTGCCTGGTCGTGGGGCAATGAGCAGTTCTTC. Amino acid sequence: CAWSWGNEQFF.

Written as DNA, the CDR3 is TGTGCCAGCATGTTTTCATCCGGGACAGGGGATGGAAACACCATATATTTT. Translated: CASMFSSGTGDGNTIYF. V gene TRBV28 combines with J gene TRBJ1-3, with 10 bases aligning to TRBD1. CDR1 is MDHEN, CDR2 SYDVKM, per germline. With 7 bases clipped from V and 3 bases from J, the junction kept 12 bases outside the gene matches. This CDR3 comprises 17 residues.

V gene TRBV2 combines with J gene TRBJ2-5; tentatively, D is TRBD1 or TRBD2 (5 bases each). CDR3 length: 14 residues. Per germline, CDR1 SNHLY and CDR2 FYNNEI. Trimming stripped 7 bases from V and 2 bases from J, with 14 bases between. DNA for the CDR3: TGTGCCAGCACCTCGGGACGGAATCAAGAGACCCAGTACTTC. Translated: CASTSGRNQETQYF.

The V and J genes are TRBV6-5 and TRBJ1-6; weak D call: TRBD1 (6 bases). The germline V gene has CDR1 MNHEY and CDR2 SVGAGI. This CDR3 has 14 amino acids. V was cut by 5 bases and J by 12 bases, with 17 bases left in between. The CDR3 here is CASSVSGTTRPLHF. The CDR3 DNA is TGTGCCAGCAGTGTGAGTGGGACAACGCGACCCCTCCACTTT.

This chain links TRBV7-3 with TRBJ2-3; TRBD2 aligns across 11 bases. Germline CDR1 is SGHTA and CDR2 is FQGTGA. This CDR3 spans 15 amino acids. After removal of 5 bases from V and 8 bases from J, the junction contained 9 bases not matched to a gene. CDR3 residues: CASSLSGGVSGTQYF. The CDR3 bases are TGTGCCAGCAGCCTTAGCGGGGGGGTTTCCGGTACGCAGTATTTT.

The genes are TRBV28 and TRBJ1-2, with D tentatively TRBD1 (5 bases). Deletions cut 4 bases from V and 5 bases from J, with 11 bases between. Germline CDR1 and CDR2: MDHEN and SYDVKM. The CDR3 sequence is 13 residues long. In DNA, the CDR3 is TGTGCCAGCAGTTCCGGGACGGATTATGGCTACACCTTC. Protein: CASSSGTDYGYTF.

J is TRBJ1-5 and V is TRBV10-2; D perhaps matches TRBD1 (6 bases). In germline, CDR1 is WSHSY, CDR2 SAAADI. Trimming took off 3 bases at V and 6 bases at J, with 18 bases between the two ends. This CDR3 is built from 16 residues. The CDR3 region is CASSDMPRGLSQPQHF. The DNA of the CDR3 is TGCGCCAGCAGTGATATGCCCAGGGGTCTGAGTCAGCCCCAGCATTTT.

The J gene is TRBJ1-2, the V gene TRBV4-1; 9 bases align to TRBD1. Trimming took 2 bases from V and 4 from J; bases not matched to a gene: 8. Germline V lookup: CDR1 MGHRA, CDR2 YSYEKL. CDR3 length: 16 residues. CDR3 amino acids: CASSQRTGDWVYGYTF. The CDR3 DNA reads as TGCGCCAGCAGCCAAAGGACAGGGGATTGGGTCTATGGCTACACCTTC.

This clone came up a few times. This sequence joins TRBV6-5 and TRBJ1-5; 8 bases line up with TRBD1. Looked up from germline, CDR1 is MNHEY and CDR2 is SVGAGI. This CDR3 is 14 amino acids long. The V segment lost 5 bases and the J segment 4 bases; nucleotides outside the gene matches: 4. The CDR3, as DNA: TGTGCCAGCAGTCAGGGGGCGGGTAATCAGCCCCAGCATTTT. Translation gives CASSQGAGNQPQHF.

The chain employs TRBV2 and TRBJ2-3; D remains ambiguous. The CDR3 sequence is 13 residues long. CDR1 SNHLY and CDR2 FYNNEI come from the germline V gene. Trimming left V 7 bases short and J 3 bases short, with 11 bases between. The CDR3 loop is CASMPRMTDTQYF. As DNA, the CDR3 is TGTGCCAGCATGCCTCGGATGACAGATACGCAGTATTTT.

The chain joins TRBV28 to TRBJ1-1, with D perhaps matching TRBD1 (5 bases). This CDR3 region has 14 residues. The ends were cut back, 6 bases at V and 10 bases at J, with 21 bases in the middle. Germline-derived CDR1 and CDR2 are MDHEN and SYDVKM. The CDR3 nucleotides are TGTGCCAGCAGCCTATCGGACGGGGGGTTTATAGCTTTCTTT. This codes for CASSLSDGGFIAFF.